These 7 T cell receptor beta chains originate from one sample sequenced in a study of Ad26.COV2.S vaccination and SARS-CoV-2 variants. Specified treatment: 15 to 20 received Ad26.COV2.S at low or high dose, single or two shots; about 5 received placebo; per-sample allocation not given. All samples were drawn on day 63, counting from the first vaccine or placebo injection. The table came from immunoSEQ multiplex PCR; TCRdb's copy has only in-frame clones and leaves some out. The sample carries some 460,000 clones, 89% recorded once. Sequences were derived from peripheral blood, sampled in a trial of Ad26.COV2.S vaccine versus placebo. The origin of the receptors is a person between 18 and 65 years old who received the Ad26.COV2.S COVID-19 vaccine or a placebo.

V usage is TRBV28 and J usage is TRBJ2-2, with 7 bases fitting TRBD2. V dropped 6 bases and J dropped 1; count of bases not matched to a gene: 2. Germline-derived CDR1 and CDR2 are MDHEN and SYDVKM. The length of the CDR3 is 14 residues. The CDR3 here is CASRWEGNTGELFF. Here the CDR3 DNA reads TGTGCCAGCAGGTGGGAGGGGAACACCGGGGAGCTGTTTTTT.

The chain is built from TRBV19 and TRBJ1-5; D is unresolved. Germline values: CDR1 LNHDA, CDR2 SQIVND (reference sequence). V lost 9 bases and J lost 9, with 9 bases in between. The CDR3 extends over 10 amino acids. Here the CDR3 DNA reads TGTGCCAGCACGGTGCGGCCCCAGCATTTT. Amino acid sequence: CASTVRPQHF.

The chain links TRBV7-2 to TRBJ2-7; no firm D call. Germline V lookup: CDR1 SGHTA, CDR2 FQGNSA. Deletions cut 1 base from V and 4 bases from J, with 14 bases between. This CDR3 contains 15 residues. The CDR3 loop is CASSLGEAAPYEQYF. As DNA, the CDR3 is TGTGCCAGCAGCTTAGGAGAGGCCGCGCCTTACGAGCAGTACTTC.

In this sample, this clone turned up a few times. V gene TRBV6-1 combines with J gene TRBJ1-1; tentative D call: TRBD1 (5 bases). Germline CDR1 reads MNHNS; CDR2 reads SASEGT. V lost 2 bases, J lost 2 bases, and 12 bases lay in between. This CDR3 has 15 amino acids. DNA for the CDR3: TGTGCCAGCAGTGAACAGGGTGCGGGCAACACTGAAGCTTTCTTT. Protein: CASSEQGAGNTEAFF.

This sequence joins TRBV29-1 and TRBJ2-7; 9 nucleotides match TRBD1. Germline-derived CDR1 and CDR2 are SQVTM and ANQGSEA. The CDR3 extends over 13 amino acids. The J segment lost 2 bases and the V segment lost 3 bases, leaving 2 bases of the junction unmatched. The CDR3 spells CSVETGGAYEQYF. The CDR3 DNA reads TGCAGCGTTGAGACAGGGGGTGCCTACGAGCAGTACTTC.

The J gene is TRBJ2-5, the V gene TRBV10-3; TRBD2 aligns across 16 bases. Germline assignment: CDR1 ENHRY and CDR2 SYGVKD. The CDR3 has 16 residues. The junction had 3 bases not matched to a gene; V was cut back by 4 bases and J by 4 bases. Here the CDR3 DNA reads TGTGCCATCAGTGTGGGACTAGCGGGGGGGCGAGAGACCCAGTACTTC. Protein product: CAISVGLAGGRETQYF.

The chain recombines TRBV7-3 with TRBJ2-6; perhaps TRBD1 as D (7 bases). V was shortened by 3 bases and J by 0 bases, with 12 bases between the two germline ends. The CDR3 has 17 residues. The germline V gene encodes CDR1 SGHTA and CDR2 FQGTGA. The DNA for the CDR3 is TGTGCCAGCAGCTTTGCAGGGGGGATCTCTGGGGCCAACGTCCTGACTTTC. It is translated as CASSFAGGISGANVLTF.